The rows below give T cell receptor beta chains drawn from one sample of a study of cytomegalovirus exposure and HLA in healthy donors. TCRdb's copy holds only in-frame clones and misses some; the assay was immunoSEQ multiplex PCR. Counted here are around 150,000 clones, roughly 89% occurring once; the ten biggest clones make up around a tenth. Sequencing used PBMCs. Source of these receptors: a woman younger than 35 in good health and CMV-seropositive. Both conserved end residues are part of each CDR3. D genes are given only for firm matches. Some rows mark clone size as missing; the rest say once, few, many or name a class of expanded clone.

CASRKGTGSYEQYF	TGTGCCAGCAGAAAGGGGACAGGTTCCTACGAGCAGTACTTC	-	TRBV6-5	TRBD1	TRBJ2-7
CASKTPNSAQFF	TGTGCCAGCAAAACCCCTAACTCCGCGCAGTTCTTC	-	TRBV27	-	TRBJ2-1
CASSWGQVEEKLFF	TGTGCCAGCAGTTGGGGGCAGGTGGAGGAAAAACTGTTTTTT	-	TRBV7-9	-	TRBJ1-4
CASSPTGWGGLGGGGYTF	TGTGCCAGCAGTCCCACCGGTTGGGGGGGCCTAGGGGGTGGAGGCTACACCTTC	-	TRBV28	-	TRBJ1-2
CASSLYLYSGSGFGQFF	TGTGCCAGCAGCTTATATCTTTATAGCGGGAGTGGTTTTGGGCAGTTCTTC	-	TRBV7-9	TRBD2	TRBJ2-1
CASSPGTGVTGELFF	TGCGCCAGCAGCCCGGGGACAGGGGTAACCGGGGAGCTGTTTTTT	-	TRBV5-1	TRBD1	TRBJ2-2
CASSDLLAGNNEQFF	TGCGCCAGCAGTGACCTCCTAGCGGGCAACAATGAGCAGTTCTTC	-	TRBV10-2	TRBD2	TRBJ2-1
CASSVRGSDEKLFF	TGTGCCAGCAGTGTGAGAGGATCGGATGAAAAACTGTTTTTT	-	TRBV25-1	-	TRBJ1-4
CASSLRLAAGGETDTQYF	TGCGCCAGCAGCCTTAGGCTCGCGGCGGGAGGTGAGACAGATACGCAGTATTTT	-	TRBV5-1	TRBD2	TRBJ2-3
CASSQDRSSYNEQFF	TGTGCCAGCAGCCAAGACAGAAGCTCCTACAATGAGCAGTTCTTC	-	TRBV4-2	-	TRBJ2-1
CSVGTPVAGTQYF	TGCAGCGTTGGTACGCCTGTGGCTGGGACCCAGTACTTC	-	TRBV29-1	-	TRBJ2-5
CASSPSGRYEQYF	TGTGCCAGCAGCCCTAGCGGGAGATACGAGCAGTACTTC	-	TRBV11-3	TRBD2	TRBJ2-7
CASSLEQGTYEQYF	TGTGCCAGCAGCTTAGAACAGGGGACCTACGAGCAGTACTTC	-	TRBV11-2	TRBD1	TRBJ2-7
CASSPPGLNEKLFF	TGTGCCAGCAGCCCGCCGGGACTGAATGAAAAACTGTTTTTT	-	TRBV7-2	-	TRBJ1-4
CASSPGLARPINEQFF	TGTGCCAGCAGCCCAGGACTAGCGAGACCTATCAATGAGCAGTTCTTC	-	TRBV7-2	TRBD2	TRBJ2-1
CASSLMASGIGNEQFF	TGTGCTAGCAGCTTAATGGCTAGCGGGATAGGCAATGAGCAGTTCTTC	-	TRBV7-7	TRBD2	TRBJ2-1
CASSLGGSAYEQYF	TGTGCCAGCAGTTTAGGGGGCAGTGCCTACGAGCAGTACTTC	-	TRBV6-5	TRBD1	TRBJ2-7
CASSLNRGSQETQYF	TGTGCCAGCAGCTTAAATAGGGGATCTCAAGAGACCCAGTACTTC	-	TRBV7-2	-	TRBJ2-5
CATGLVSYNEQFF	TGTGCCACCGGACTAGTATCTTACAATGAGCAGTTCTTC	-	TRBV2	TRBD2	TRBJ2-1
CASSLWGTGANVLTF	TGTGCCAGCAGTTTATGGGGCACTGGGGCCAACGTCCTGACTTTC	once	TRBV27	-	TRBJ2-6
CASSPWGGINSYEQYF	TGTGCCAGCAGCCCCTGGGGAGGGATTAACTCCTACGAGCAGTACTTC	once	TRBV11-2	TRBD2	TRBJ2-7
CASSFMGDYGYTF	TGTGCCAGCAGCTTCATGGGCGACTATGGCTACACCTTC	-	TRBV5-6	-	TRBJ1-2
CSVERQQETQYF	TGCAGCGTTGAAAGACAGCAAGAGACCCAGTACTTC	-	TRBV29-1	-	TRBJ2-5
CASSFRTATGAFF	TGTGCCAGCAGTTTCCGGACCGCTACAGGAGCTTTCTTT	-	TRBV27	-	TRBJ1-1